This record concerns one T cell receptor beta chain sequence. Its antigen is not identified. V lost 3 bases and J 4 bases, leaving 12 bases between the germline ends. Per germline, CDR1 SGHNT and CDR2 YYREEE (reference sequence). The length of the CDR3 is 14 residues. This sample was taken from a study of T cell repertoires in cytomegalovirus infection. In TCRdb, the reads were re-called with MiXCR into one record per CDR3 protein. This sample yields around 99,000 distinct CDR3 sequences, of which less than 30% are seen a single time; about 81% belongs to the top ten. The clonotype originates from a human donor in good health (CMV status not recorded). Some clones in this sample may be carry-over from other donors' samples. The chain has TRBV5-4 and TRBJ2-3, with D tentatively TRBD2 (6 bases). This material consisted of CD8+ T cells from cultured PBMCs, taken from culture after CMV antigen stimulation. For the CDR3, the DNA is TGTGCCAGCAGCTCTCTAACTAGCCCAGATACGCAGTATTTT. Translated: CASSSLTSPDTQYF.